Presented here are 11 T cell receptor beta chains from one specimen sequenced in a study of blood T cell repertoires in COVID-19. The method was immunoSEQ multiplex PCR; TCRdb's version includes in-frame clones alone and lacks a portion of them. The table lists fewer than 250,000 clones, around 82% of them singletons. The sample consisted of PBMCs or T cells enriched from blood (not recorded which). Source of these receptors: a woman between 45 and 65 years old who had been exposed to COVID-19.

This clone showed up just once. The J gene is TRBJ2-1, the V gene TRBV3-1 (or the pseudogene TRBV3-2), with 9 bases matching TRBD2. J gave up 10 bases and V 5 bases, and 9 bases lay outside the gene matches. The CDR3 covers 14 residues. Germline V lookup: CDR1 LGHDT, CDR2 YNNKEL (reference sequence). Written as DNA, the CDR3 is TGTGCCAGCAGCTTATCTAGCGGGACTTGGGAGCAGTTCTTC. This codes for CASSLSSGTWEQFF.

The chain has TRBV4-3 and TRBJ2-7; D might be TRBD2 (7 bases). Germline CDR1 reads LGHNA; CDR2 reads YSLEER. The germline V and J ends were trimmed by 0 bases and 3 bases, with 15 bases remaining between them. The CDR3 runs to 16 residues. The CDR3 sequence is CASSQDRGGGNYEQYF. In nucleotides, the CDR3 is TGCGCCAGCAGCCAAGATCGAGGGGGGGGCAACTACGAGCAGTACTTC.

The J gene is TRBJ1-2, the V gene TRBV5-6; 8 bases align to TRBD1. With V trimmed by 2 bases and J by 9 bases, 6 bases remained unmatched. Germline-derived CDR1 and CDR2 are SGHDT and YYEEEE. The CDR3 runs 13 residues. The chain's CDR3 is CASSFGQGERYTF. The CDR3 DNA reads TGTGCCAGCAGCTTCGGACAGGGTGAGCGCTACACCTTC.

The chain is built from TRBV5-1 and TRBJ1-1; D remains unclear. V was shortened by 1 base and J by 2 bases, with 12 bases between the two germline ends. The CDR3 is made up of 15 amino acids. Germline V gene lookup returns CDR1 SGHRS and CDR2 YFSETQ. The DNA of the CDR3 is TGCGCCAGCAGCTTGATCGAGGATCTCAACACTGAAGCTTTCTTT. This encodes CASSLIEDLNTEAFF.

The V and J genes are TRBV5-1 and TRBJ1-1; weak D call: TRBD1 (6 bases). CDR1 and CDR2 (germline): SGHRS, YFSETQ. This CDR3 has 14 residues. V shed 2 bases and J shed 5 bases, with 13 bases lying between them. The DNA of the CDR3 is TGCGCCAGCAGCTTCTCACAGGGAAAAACTGAAGCTTTCTTT. It is translated as CASSFSQGKTEAFF. Filled out from reference TRBV5-1 and TRBJ1-1, the complete variable domain reads KAGVTQTPRYLIKTRGQQVTLSCSPISGHRSVSWYQQTPGQGLQFLFEYFSETQRNKGNFPGRFSGRQFSNSRSEMNVSTLELGDSALYLCASSFSQGKTEAFFGQGTRLTVV.

V and J are TRBV7-9 and TRBJ1-1; unclear D gene. CDR1 is SEHNR and CDR2 is FQNEAQ in the germline V gene (reference sequence). The germline V and J ends were trimmed by 5 bases and 1 base, with 11 bases remaining between them. CDR3 length equals 14 residues. CDR3 protein: CASSQIPQNTEAFF. CDR3 DNA sequence: TGTGCCAGCAGCCAGATCCCACAGAACACTGAAGCTTTCTTT.

This rearrangement joins TRBV30 to TRBJ2-5; D is unclear. V was pared by 0 bases and J by 3 bases, with 5 bases between. The CDR3 runs to 12 residues. Germline CDR1 GTSNPN, CDR2 SVGIG (reference sequence). The CDR3 bases are TGTGCCTGGAGTGTAGCCGAAGAGACCCAGTACTTC. This encodes CAWSVAEETQYF.

V and J are TRBV3-1 (or the pseudogene TRBV3-2) and TRBJ1-4, with 7 bases identical to TRBD1. V gave up 5 bases and J gave up 8 bases; unmatched junction bases: 8. CDR3 length equals 14 residues. The germline V gene has CDR1 LGHDT and CDR2 YNNKEL (reference sequence). The CDR3 bases are TGTGCCAGCAGCGGGACAGCACGGGGGGAAAAACTGTTTTTT. Translation gives CASSGTARGEKLFF.

J is TRBJ2-5 and V is TRBV5-4; the match to TRBD1 covers 7 bases. The CDR3 runs to 15 residues. Germline CDR1 reads SGHNT; CDR2 reads YYREEE (reference sequence). Trimming at V came to 4 bases and at J to 2 bases, leaving 8 bases not matched to a gene. The CDR3 here is CASSAPPDRQETQYF. The CDR3 bases are TGTGCCAGCAGCGCACCCCCGGACAGGCAAGAGACCCAGTACTTC.

Notes on this clone: The junction differs from germline at one of its ends, possibly a read error. The chain employs TRBV7-9 and TRBJ2-7, with 10 bases lining up with TRBD2. CDR1 is SEHNR, CDR2 FQNEAQ, per germline (reference sequence). The CDR3 covers 14 residues. CDR3 loop: CASSLAGATYEQYF. DNA of the CDR3: TGTGCCAGCAGCCTAGCGGGGGCTACCTACGAGCAGTACTTC.

V is TRBV19 and J is TRBJ2-3; D gene uncertain. Trimming pared 7 bases from V and 2 bases from J, leaving 13 bases between. The CDR3 contains 14 residues. Germline V gene lookup returns CDR1 LNHDA and CDR2 SQIVND (reference sequence). CDR3 amino acids: CASNPSAVTDTQYF. Here the CDR3 DNA reads TGTGCCAGTAATCCCAGCGCGGTCACAGATACGCAGTATTTT.